This TCR beta chain was profiled in a study of shared clonotypes between healthy human individuals. The table came from immunoSEQ multiplex PCR; TCRdb's copy has only in-frame clones and leaves some out. Among about 450,000 clones listed, around 80% were seen once. The specimen sequenced was PBMCs. The sequence was obtained from a middle-aged woman in good health. Some clones in this sample may be carry-over from other donors' samples.

The CDR3 nucleotides are TGTGCCAGCTCACCAGCGGACGGGAAGGGTGGCGAGACCCAGTACTTC. As protein: CASSPADGKGGETQYF. The rearrangement joins TRBV18 to TRBJ2-5, with TRBD2 as a possible D gene (5 bases). The germline V and J ends were trimmed by 2 bases and 5 bases, with 18 bases remaining between them. Germline CDR1 KGHSH, CDR2 LQKENI. This CDR3 spans 16 amino acids. Full variable domain (missing parts from reference TRBV18 and TRBJ2-5): NAGVMQNPRHLVRRRGQEARLRCSPMKGHSHVYWYRQLPEEGLKFMVYLQKENIIDESGMPKERFSAEFPKEGPSILRIQQVVRGDSAAYFCASSPADGKGGETQYFGPGTRLLVL.